What follows are 4 T cell receptor beta chains derived from one specimen sequenced in a study of blood T cells in healthy people across ages (dated by TCRdb to the mid-2010s). The library was built by means of 5' RACE. The run used an Illumina HiSeq 2500. A second about 7 to 12 cycle PCR used a sample-barcoded 5' primer and a J-beta primer mix. TCRdb applied fastp at Q25 and MiXCR to the public reads, then kept only in-frame beta chains. Rows merge per CDR3 protein into single entries with the most common DNA and genes. The sample table lists some 850,000 distinct CDR3 sequences, under 30% of them with a count of one. The top ten constitute 3% of the sample. In addition, the sample was reused for a study of T cells of mothers and their children.

Material for sequencing was blood. Source of these receptors: a boy between 10 and 17 years old in good health.

This clonotype was counted once. This rearrangement joins TRBV4-2 to TRBJ2-1; no clear D gene. Germline-derived CDR1 and CDR2 are LGHNA and YNFKEQ. The CDR3 consists of 16 residues. Trimming cost V 4 bases and J 7 bases, with 20 bases left between them. For the CDR3, the DNA is TGTGCCAGCAGCCTAAATCGCATGCCTCCGCTAAATGAGCAGTTCTTC. Protein product: CASSLNRMPPLNEQFF.

This clonotype has just a few counts. The J gene is TRBJ2-1, the V gene TRBV20-1; D unresolved. This CDR3 contains 13 residues. CDR1 and CDR2 (germline): DFQATT, SNEGSKA (reference sequence). Trimming pared 3 bases from V and 3 bases from J, leaving 9 bases between. This CDR3 reads CSARGPFYNEQFF. In DNA form, the CDR3 reads TGCAGTGCTAGGGGCCCTTTCTACAATGAGCAGTTCTTC.

This chain uses TRBV6-6 with TRBJ2-7; TRBD1 matches at 8 bases. The length of the CDR3 is 14 residues. Germline V gene data show CDR1 as MNHNY and CDR2 as SVGAGI (reference sequence). The V segment lost 5 bases and the J segment 5 bases; nucleotides outside the gene matches: 8. CDR3 protein: CASSKRQGFDEQYF. Written as DNA, the CDR3 is TGTGCCAGCAGTAAGCGACAGGGGTTCGACGAGCAGTACTTC.

The chain uses TRBV29-1 and TRBJ1-4; D is uncertain. The CDR3 spans 13 residues. The V end lost 5 bases, the J end lost 6 bases, and 13 bases lay between the germline ends. Germline-derived CDR1 and CDR2 are SQVTM and ANQGSEA. The CDR3 region has the DNA TGCAGCGTTCAAGGACGGCTCTATGAAAAACTGTTTTTT. Its protein product is CSVQGRLYEKLFF. The full variable domain, rest sourced from reference TRBV29-1 and TRBJ1-4, is SAVISQKPSRDICQRGTSLTIQCQVDSQVTMMFWYRQQPGQSLTLIATANQGSEATYESGFVIDKFPISRPNLTFSTLTVSNMSPEDSSIYLCSVQGRLYEKLFFGSGTQLSVL.